These 23 T cell receptor beta chains were all obtained from the same sample, sequenced in a study of T cells after somatic rescue of genetic block. Method: immunoSEQ multiplex PCR; TCRdb's copy keeps in-frame clones and lacks some. Of over 55,000 clones in the sample, around 90% were seen once. What was sequenced was peripheral blood mononuclear cells (PBMCs). Receptors were obtained from a man aged 40-55 years.

J is TRBJ2-1 and V is TRBV7-8, with D tentatively TRBD2 (6 bases). The CDR3 has 18 amino acids. Germline V gene data show CDR1 as SGHVS and CDR2 as FQNEAQ. V dropped 3 bases and J dropped 2 bases, with 20 bases sitting between them. CDR3 loop: CASSLNAGLKVPYNEQFF. CDR3 in DNA: TGTGCCAGCAGCTTGAACGCGGGACTCAAAGTACCCTACAATGAGCAGTTCTTC.

This CDR3 is CASSLDGGRAMNEQFF. As DNA, the CDR3 is TGTGCCAGCAGCTTAGATGGCGGGAGGGCCATGAATGAGCAGTTCTTC. The V gene is TRBV11-3, the J gene TRBJ2-1; 9 bases are shared with TRBD2. Germline V gives CDR1 SGHNT, CDR2 YENEEA. Trimming took 0 bases from V and 7 from J; bases not matched to a gene: 7. The CDR3 consists of 16 residues.

The chain employs TRBV6-5 and TRBJ2-1; 9 bases align to TRBD1. The CDR3 contains 15 residues. Germline loops: CDR1 MNHEY, CDR2 SVGAGI. V lost 7 bases, J lost 1 base, and 5 bases stayed unmatched. DNA of the CDR3: TGTGCCAGCACCCCCGGGACAGGGTCCTACAATGAGCAGTTCTTC. Amino acid sequence: CASTPGTGSYNEQFF.

The V and J genes are TRBV5-4 and TRBJ2-5; 9 nucleotides agree with TRBD1. Germline trimming cut 3 bases from V and 5 bases from J; bases unmatched to any gene: 11. Germline CDR1 is SGHNT and CDR2 is YYREEE (reference sequence). This CDR3 has 16 residues. In DNA, the CDR3 is TGTGCCAGCAGCTGGGGGAACAGGGGGCGGGCGGAGACCCAGTACTTC. Translation: CASSWGNRGRAETQYF.

The chain carries TRBV2 and TRBJ2-7; TRBD1 is a possible D gene (6 bases). CDR3 length equals 13 residues. Per the germline V gene, CDR1 is SNHLY and CDR2 is FYNNEI. V was shortened by 5 bases and J by 2 bases, with 10 bases between the two germline ends. The CDR3 coding sequence is TGTGCCAGCAGTCGTACAGGGCCCTACGAGCAGTACTTC. It yields the protein CASSRTGPYEQYF.

The genes are TRBV18 and TRBJ2-7; unclear D gene. There are 13 residues in the CDR3. Germline values: CDR1 KGHSH, CDR2 LQKENI. Between the trimmed V and J ends, which lost 2 bases and 5 bases, there was a span of 10 bases. The CDR3 loop reads CASSPFLGNEQYF. The CDR3, as DNA: TGTGCCAGCTCACCATTTCTGGGTAACGAGCAGTACTTC.

The chain employs TRBV7-9 and TRBJ2-7; 7 bases align to TRBD1. The CDR3 contains 12 residues. Germline CDR1 is SEHNR and CDR2 is FQNEAQ (reference sequence). V was clipped by 5 bases and J by 9 bases; unmatched bases: 7. CDR3 sequence: CASSQDRVRQYF. Here the CDR3 DNA reads TGTGCCAGCAGCCAAGACAGGGTTCGGCAGTACTTC.

The chain joins TRBV5-6 to TRBJ2-6; 13 nucleotides align to TRBD2. CDR1 is SGHDT and CDR2 is YYEEEE in the germline V gene. The CDR3 extends over 19 amino acids. Unmatched junction bases numbered 7, after V lost 2 bases and J lost 2 bases. The CDR3 region has the DNA TGTGCCAGCAGCTTTACTACACTAGCGGGAGGGCCTGGGGCCAACGTCCTGACTTTC. This translates into CASSFTTLAGGPGANVLTF.

V and J are TRBV6-1 and TRBJ1-1; 8 nucleotides agree with TRBD1. Germline V gene data show CDR1 as MNHNS and CDR2 as SASEGT. CDR3 length equals 16 residues. V trimming: 4 bases; J trimming: 4 bases; junction bases outside the gene matches: 11. CDR3 DNA: TGTGCCAGCAGTGGCAGGGGGCTGTTGGGAGGCACTGAAGCTTTCTTT. Residues: CASSGRGLLGGTEAFF.

The V call is TRBV6-6, the J call TRBJ1-2; no clear D gene. Germline V gene data show CDR1 as MNHNY and CDR2 as SVGAGI (reference sequence). The CDR3 is 13 residues long. V lost 7 bases, J lost 8 bases, and 17 bases lay in between. The chain's CDR3 is CASTKGVWEGYTF. The CDR3 DNA follows: TGTGCCAGCACCAAGGGTGTCTGGGAGGGCTACACCTTC.

The chain combines TRBV10-1 with TRBJ2-3, with TRBD1 matching over 9 bases. The CDR3 covers 16 residues. Trimming at V came to 0 bases and at J to 3 bases, leaving 4 bases not matched to a gene. Looked up from germline, CDR1 is WNHNN and CDR2 is SYGVQD (reference sequence). CDR3 DNA: TGCGCCAGCAGTGAGTCGAACGGACAGGGGACAGATACGCAGTATTTT. Its protein is CASSESNGQGTDTQYF.

This CDR3 is CSVHPGDTGELFF. CDR3 DNA: TGCAGCGTTCACCCAGGGGACACCGGGGAGCTGTTTTTT. This chain connects TRBV29-1 to TRBJ2-2; possible D gene TRBD1, 6 bases. The CDR3 totals 13 residues. Trimming left V 5 bases short and J 3 bases short, with 10 bases between. Germline V gene lookup returns CDR1 SQVTM and CDR2 ANQGSEA.

The V call is TRBV6-5, the J call TRBJ2-5, with 7 bases identical to TRBD1. Germline V CDR1 and CDR2: MNHEY, SVGAGI. CDR3 length equals 14 residues. Trimming at V came to 2 bases and at J to 0 bases, leaving 0 bases not matched to a gene. CDR3 protein: CASSYGQDQETQYF. DNA of the CDR3: TGTGCCAGCAGTTACGGACAGGACCAAGAGACCCAGTACTTC.

V and J are TRBV7-9 and TRBJ2-1; the D is unclear. Per the germline V gene, CDR1 is SEHNR and CDR2 is FQNEAQ (reference sequence). Trimming shortened V by 0 bases and J by 9 bases, and 12 bases separated the two germline ends. The CDR3 sequence is 14 residues long. CDR3 sequence reads: CASSLATVWGEQFF. The CDR3 DNA reads as TGTGCCAGCAGCTTAGCTACCGTATGGGGTGAGCAGTTCTTC.

CDR3 loop: CASSYSMGRMTEQYF. CDR3 nucleotide sequence: TGTGCCAGCAGTTACTCGATGGGGCGGATGACCGAGCAGTACTTC. V and J are TRBV6-6 and TRBJ2-7; D is perhaps TRBD1 (5 bases). Germline loops: CDR1 MNHNY, CDR2 SVGAGI (reference sequence). V was trimmed by 0 bases and J by 6 bases, leaving 15 bases between them. This CDR3 is built from 15 residues.

The chain is built from TRBV6-5 and TRBJ1-1; 7 bases agree with TRBD1. The length of the CDR3 is 12 residues. Unmatched junction bases numbered 6, after V lost 6 bases and J lost 8 bases. Germline-derived CDR1 and CDR2 are MNHEY and SVGAGI. CDR3 residues: CASRPDRDEAFF. The DNA for the CDR3 is TGTGCCAGCAGACCAGACAGGGACGAAGCTTTCTTT.

This clone has more than one count but fewer than ten. This chain connects TRBV2 to TRBJ1-6; D uncertain. The CDR3 is 16 amino acids. Deletions cut 7 bases from V and 0 bases from J, with 13 bases between. Germline CDR1 reads SNHLY; CDR2 reads FYNNEI. The CDR3 spells CASTDHHSSYNSPLHF. The CDR3 DNA sequence: TGTGCCAGCACGGATCACCATAGCTCCTATAATTCACCCCTCCACTTT. The variable domain in full, with the rest retrieved from reference TRBV2 and TRBJ1-6, is EPEVTQTPSHQVTQMGQEVILRCVPISNHLYFYWYRQILGQKVEFLVSFYNNEISEKSEIFDDQFSVERPDGSNFTLKIRSTKLEDSAMYFCASTDHHSSYNSPLHFGNGTRLTVT.

The chain is built from TRBV19 and TRBJ2-3; D ambiguous. Germline V gene data show CDR1 as LNHDA and CDR2 as SQIVND (reference sequence). CDR3 size: 14 residues. V was cut by 1 base and J by 2 bases, with 7 bases left in between. CDR3 in amino acids: CASSIADNTDTQYF. CDR3 sequence (DNA): TGTGCCAGTAGTATAGCCGACAACACAGATACGCAGTATTTT.

J is TRBJ2-3 and V is TRBV9; possibly TRBD2 for D (6 bases). This CDR3 is 15 amino acids long. V was cut by 0 bases and J by 4 bases, with 12 bases left in between. Germline-derived CDR1 and CDR2 are SGDLS and YYNGEE. CDR3 amino acids: CASSVAGRRADTQYF. CDR3 sequence (DNA): TGTGCCAGCAGCGTAGCAGGGCGGAGGGCAGATACGCAGTATTTT.

The chain carries TRBV7-3 and TRBJ2-6; 10 bases are shared with TRBD1. Germline CDR1 SGHTA, CDR2 FQGTGA. V dropped 4 bases and J dropped 0; count of bases not matched to a gene: 6. CDR3 length: 18 amino acids. The DNA of the CDR3 is TGTGCCAGCAGCTCGGGACAGGGGTTCTACTCTGGGGCCAACGTCCTGACTTTC. Translated: CASSSGQGFYSGANVLTF.

V and J are TRBV25-1 and TRBJ1-1; D remains ambiguous. Trimming left V 1 base short and J 10 bases short, with 13 bases between. The CDR3 is 13 amino acids. Germline V CDR1 and CDR2: MGHDK, SYGVNS. The CDR3 coding sequence is TGTGCCAGCAGTGAATCGGGGAGCGTTGCAGCTTTCTTT. Amino acid sequence: CASSESGSVAAFF. The variable domain in full, completed from reference TRBV25-1 and TRBJ1-1, reads EADIYQTPRYLVIGTGKKITLECSQTMGHDKMYWYQQDPGMELHLIHYSYGVNSTEKGDLSSESTVSRIRTEHFPLTLESARPSHTSQYLCASSESGSVAAFFGQGTRLTVV.

The J gene is TRBJ1-4, the V gene TRBV9; the D gene is possibly TRBD1 (5 bases). The CDR3 runs 13 residues. CDR1 and CDR2 (germline): SGDLS, YYNGEE. Trimming shortened V by 0 bases and J by 6 bases, and 6 bases separated the two germline ends. The chain's CDR3 is CASSVGGDEKLFF. The DNA of the CDR3 is TGTGCCAGCAGCGTAGGGGGGGATGAAAAACTGTTTTTT.

This clone appeared a few times. The gene calls are TRBV7-9 and TRBJ1-2, with D hard to call. V was trimmed by 5 bases and J by 8 bases, leaving 15 bases between them. Germline lookup yields CDR1 SEHNR and CDR2 FQNEAQ (reference sequence). The CDR3 consists of 13 residues. CDR3 nucleotide sequence: TGTGCCAGCAGCAATCGGGAGGTAGGAGGCTACACCTTC. Translated, it gives CASSNREVGGYTF.